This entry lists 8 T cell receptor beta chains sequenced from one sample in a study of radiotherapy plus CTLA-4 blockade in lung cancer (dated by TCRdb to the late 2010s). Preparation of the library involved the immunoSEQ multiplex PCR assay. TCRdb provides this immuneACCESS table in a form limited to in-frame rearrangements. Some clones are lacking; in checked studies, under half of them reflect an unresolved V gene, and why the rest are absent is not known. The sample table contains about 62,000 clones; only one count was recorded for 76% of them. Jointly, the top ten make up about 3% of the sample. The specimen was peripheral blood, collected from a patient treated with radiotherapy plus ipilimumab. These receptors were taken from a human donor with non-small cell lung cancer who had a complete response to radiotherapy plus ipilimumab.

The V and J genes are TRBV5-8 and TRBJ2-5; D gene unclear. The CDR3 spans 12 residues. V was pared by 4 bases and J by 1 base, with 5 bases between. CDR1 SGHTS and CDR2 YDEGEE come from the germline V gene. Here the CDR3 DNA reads TGTGCCAGCAGCCGGTCCCAAGAGACCCAGTACTTC. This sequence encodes CASSRSQETQYF. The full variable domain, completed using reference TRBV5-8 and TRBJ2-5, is EAGVTQSPTHLIKTRGQQATLRCSPISGHTSVYWYQQALGLGLQFLLWYDEGEERNRGNFPPRFSGRQFPNYSSELNVNALELEDSALYLCASSRSQETQYFGPGTRLLVL.

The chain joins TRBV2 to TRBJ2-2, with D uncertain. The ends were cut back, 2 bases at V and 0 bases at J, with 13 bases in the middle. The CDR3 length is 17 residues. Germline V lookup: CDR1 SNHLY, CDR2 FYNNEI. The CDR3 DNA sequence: TGTGCCAGCAGTGAAAGTCCTGCGAGAGCGAACACCGGGGAGCTGTTTTTT. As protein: CASSESPARANTGELFF.

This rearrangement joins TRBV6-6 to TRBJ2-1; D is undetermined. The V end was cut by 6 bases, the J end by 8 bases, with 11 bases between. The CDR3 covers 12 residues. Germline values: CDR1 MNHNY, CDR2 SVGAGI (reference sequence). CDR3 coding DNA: TGTGCCAGCAGCCTCCGCGGCGATGAGCAGTTCTTC. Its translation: CASSLRGDEQFF.

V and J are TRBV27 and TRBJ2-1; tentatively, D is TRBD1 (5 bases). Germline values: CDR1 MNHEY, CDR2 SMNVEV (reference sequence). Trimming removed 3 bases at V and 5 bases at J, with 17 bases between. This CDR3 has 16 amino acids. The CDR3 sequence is CASSFLPQGSDNEQFF. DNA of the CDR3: TGTGCCAGCAGTTTCCTTCCCCAGGGAAGCGACAATGAGCAGTTCTTC.

CDR3 in DNA: TGTGCCAGCAGCTTGTGGGACAGGGGTGCCTACGAGCAGTACTTC. Its translation: CASSLWDRGAYEQYF. The gene calls are TRBV7-8 and TRBJ2-7; 10 positions agree with TRBD1. Losses at the gene ends were 3 bases for V and 2 bases for J; bases not matched to a gene: 4. The CDR3 loop spans 15 amino acids. Germline assignment: CDR1 SGHVS and CDR2 FQNEAQ. Filled out from reference TRBV7-8 and TRBJ2-7, the complete variable domain reads GAGVSQSPRYKVAKRGQDVALRCDPISGHVSLFWYQQALGQGPEFLTYFQNEAQLDKSGLPSDRFFAERPEGSVSTLKIQRTQQEDSAVYLCASSLWDRGAYEQYFGPGTRLTVT.

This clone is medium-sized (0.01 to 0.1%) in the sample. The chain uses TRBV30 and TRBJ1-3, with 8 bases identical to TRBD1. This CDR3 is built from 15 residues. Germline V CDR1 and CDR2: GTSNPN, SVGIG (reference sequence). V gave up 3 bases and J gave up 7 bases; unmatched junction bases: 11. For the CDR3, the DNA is TGTGCCTGGAGCGATCCAGGACAGGGCTGGAACACCATATATTTT. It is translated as CAWSDPGQGWNTIYF.

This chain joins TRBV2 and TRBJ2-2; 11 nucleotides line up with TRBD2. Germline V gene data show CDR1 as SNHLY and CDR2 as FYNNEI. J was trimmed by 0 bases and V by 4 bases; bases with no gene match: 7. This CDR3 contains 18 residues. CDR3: CASSGLTSGKANTGELFF. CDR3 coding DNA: TGTGCCAGCAGTGGCCTGACTAGCGGGAAAGCGAACACCGGGGAGCTGTTTTTT.

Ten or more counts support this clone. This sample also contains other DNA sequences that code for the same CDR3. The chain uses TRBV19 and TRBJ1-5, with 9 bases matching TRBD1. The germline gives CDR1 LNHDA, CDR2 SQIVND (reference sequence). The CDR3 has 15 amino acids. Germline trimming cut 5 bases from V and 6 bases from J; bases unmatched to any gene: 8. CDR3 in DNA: TGTGCCAGTAGTCCACTCGGGACAGGGAGTCAGCCCCAGCATTTT. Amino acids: CASSPLGTGSQPQHF.